The rows below give T cell receptor beta chains drawn from one sample of a study of cytomegalovirus exposure and HLA in healthy donors. Produced via immunoSEQ multiplex PCR; TCRdb's table is partial and in-frame only. The sample has roughly 150,000 clones; about four fifths are singletons. The sequenced sample consisted of PBMCs. All receptors derive from a male donor in good health and CMV-seronegative. CDR3s include the opening cysteine and the closing phenylalanine or tryptophan. Fields, in order: J gene, V gene, D gene, clone size, CDR3 DNA, CDR3 protein. A D gene is named only where the DNA matches it firmly. Clone size is shown for a subset of rows, as once, few, many or a class of expanded clone.

TRBJ2-1 | TRBV18 | - | - | TGTGCCAGCTCACCAATCGCGGTGACTTTGGATGAGCAGTTCTTC | CASSPIAVTLDEQFF
TRBJ2-2 | TRBV14 | - | few | TGTGCCAGCAGCTTGCACCAGGCAGGGGTCACCGGGGAGCTGTTTTTT | CASSLHQAGVTGELFF
TRBJ1-3 | TRBV25-1 | - | - | TGTGCCAGCAGTGTCGGCAGGACATTCTCTGGAAACACCATATATTTT | CASSVGRTFSGNTIYF
TRBJ1-1 | TRBV28 | TRBD1 | - | TGTGCCAGCACAGACAGGGATCCGGTCACTGAAGCTTTCTTT | CASTDRDPVTEAFF
TRBJ2-3 | TRBV2 | TRBD2 | - | TGTGCCAGCAGGAGCGGGACGGCGGATACGCAGTATTTT | CASRSGTADTQYF
TRBJ2-3 | TRBV4-1 | TRBD1 | - | TGCGCCAGCAGCCACCCCCGCGACAGGGACACAGATACGCAGTATTTT | CASSHPRDRDTDTQYF
TRBJ1-2 | TRBV28 | - | - | TGTGCCAGCAACCCTGGGGGGGTTAGAGACTATGGCTACACCTTC | CASNPGGVRDYGYTF
TRBJ2-5 | TRBV30 | TRBD1 | - | TGTGCCTGGAGTGTTGGGACAGGGGGCTTTGAGACCCAGTACTTC | CAWSVGTGGFETQYF
TRBJ2-3 | TRBV30 | - | - | TGTGCCTGGAGTGTACGACCAGGAGGGGGGGTAAGAACAGATACGCAGTATTTT | CAWSVRPGGGVRTDTQYF
TRBJ2-2 | TRBV14 | TRBD2 | - | TGTGCCAGCAGCCGAGATAGCGGGAGCGGAAGCACCGGGGAGCTGTTTTTT | CASSRDSGSGSTGELFF
TRBJ1-3 | TRBV7-9 | - | - | TGTGCCAGCAGCCCTCGCCAGGGATCGGTGAACACCATATATTTT | CASSPRQGSVNTIYF
TRBJ1-2 | TRBV5-4 | - | - | TGTGCCAGCAGCAGCCCTAACTATGGCTACACCTTC | CASSSPNYGYTF
TRBJ2-1 | TRBV10-3 | TRBD2 | - | TGTGCCATCAGTCCTTCACATAGCGGGAGGGCCTCCCATGAGCAGTTCTTC | CAISPSHSGRASHEQFF
TRBJ1-2 | TRBV29-1 | TRBD1 | once | TGCAGCGTTGACATAGGGACAGGGGATTCGGGTGGCTACCCCTTC | CSVDIGTGDSGGYPF
TRBJ1-1 | TRBV19 | - | - | TGTGCCAGTAGTATAGGGGCATCGGGACATCTCACTGAAGCTTTCTTT | CASSIGASGHLTEAFF
TRBJ2-3 | TRBV29-1 | TRBD1 | - | TGCAGCGCCCGGGGACAGCCCTTCACAGATACGCAGTATTTT | CSARGQPFTDTQYF
TRBJ1-1 | TRBV15 | TRBD1 | - | TGTGCCACCAGTAGGACAGGGAATGAAGCTTTCTTT | CATSRTGNEAFF
TRBJ2-5 | TRBV9 | TRBD2 | - | TGTGCCAGCAGCCTAGGGGGAACTAGCGGGGCCCAAGAGACCCAGTACTTC | CASSLGGTSGAQETQYF
TRBJ2-7 | TRBV28 | - | - | TGTGCCAGCGGTGGTAGCTCCTACGAGCAGTACTTC | CASGGSSYEQYF
TRBJ2-3 | TRBV9 | - | - | TGTGCCAGCAGCGTAGAGCCAGGGATAGATACGCAGTATTTT | CASSVEPGIDTQYF
TRBJ2-1 | TRBV19 | TRBD2 | - | TGTGCCAGTAGTATGGTTGGCGGGAGCTCCTACAATGAGCAGTTCTTC | CASSMVGGSSYNEQFF
TRBJ2-7 | TRBV5-4 | TRBD2 | - | TGTGCCAGCAGCGTGGAGGGACTAGCGGGGAGAGAGCAGTACTTC | CASSVEGLAGREQYF
TRBJ2-1 | TRBV15 | - | - | TGTGCCACCAGCAGACCCTCCAGCTACAATGAGCAGTTCTTC | CATSRPSSYNEQFF
TRBJ1-2 | TRBV28 | - | - | TGTGCCAGCAACCAAGGGGGGGGGCTCTATGGCTACACCTTC | CASNQGGGLYGYTF
TRBJ2-7 | TRBV2 | - | - | TGTGCCAGCAGTGAGGCAGGCTACGAGCAGTACTTC | CASSEAGYEQYF
TRBJ2-1 | TRBV9 | TRBD2 | - | TGTGCCAGCAGCGTAGGGGCTAGCGGGGGGCTCTCCTACAATGAGCAGTTCTTC | CASSVGASGGLSYNEQFF
TRBJ2-2 | TRBV2 | TRBD2 | - | TGTGCCAGCATTCAGCGGGATGCGAACACCGGGGAGCTGTTTTTT | CASIQRDANTGELFF
TRBJ2-2 | TRBV7-8 | TRBD2 | - | TGTGCCCTCACGGGGGGGCCGGGCACCGGGGAGCTGTTTTTT | CALTGGPGTGELFF
TRBJ2-3 | TRBV7-9 | TRBD1 | - | TGTGCCAGCAGCTTAACAGGGGAGAAGACAGATACGCAGTATTTT | CASSLTGEKTDTQYF
TRBJ2-7 | TRBV19 | TRBD2 | - | TGTGCCAGTAGCTCCCTATTCCGGACTAGCGGGAACGAGCAGTACTTC | CASSSLFRTSGNEQYF
TRBJ2-7 | TRBV11-3 | - | - | TGTGCCAGCAGCTTAGGGGGGGAACGCGGCGAGCAGTACTTC | CASSLGGERGEQYF
TRBJ1-4 | TRBV14 | - | - | TGTGCCAGCAGCTGGAGGCTCGGGGAAAAACTGTTTTTT | CASSWRLGEKLFF
TRBJ1-5 | TRBV5-1 | - | - | TGCGCCAGCAGCCCCACGCCAGAAAGCAATCAGCCCCAGCATTTT | CASSPTPESNQPQHF
TRBJ2-3 | TRBV7-6 | TRBD2 | - | TGTGCCAGCAGCTTAGGAGCGGGGAGCAGATCAGATACGCAGTATTTT | CASSLGAGSRSDTQYF
TRBJ2-7 | TRBV6-5 | TRBD1 | - | TGTGCCAGCAGTTACTCGGAGACAGGGAGCTCCTACGAGCAGTACTTC | CASSYSETGSSYEQYF
TRBJ1-5 | TRBV28 | - | - | TGTGCCAGCTGCCCTGGAGCGAAGCCCCAGCATTTT | CASCPGAKPQHF
TRBJ2-3 | TRBV19 | - | - | TGTGCCAGCAGGAATACAGATACGCAGTATTTT | CASRNTDTQYF
TRBJ2-3 | TRBV7-3 | TRBD1 | once | TGTGCCAGCAGCTCGAGGACAGGGCTTAGCACAGATACGCAGTATTTT | CASSSRTGLSTDTQYF
TRBJ1-4 | TRBV7-9 | TRBD1 | - | TGTGCCAGCAGCGCGGACAGGGTGAAAGAAAAACTGTTTTTT | CASSADRVKEKLFF
TRBJ1-2 | TRBV11-2 | - | - | TGTGCCAGCAGCTTTAGGGGTGCGGACTATGGCTACACCTTC | CASSFRGADYGYTF
TRBJ2-3 | TRBV2 | - | - | TGTGCCAGCAGTGACTACTTATACGAGCAGTATTTT | CASSDYLYEQYF
TRBJ2-7 | TRBV9 | - | - | TGTGCCAGCAGCGTCTCCTTTGGCAGCAGGGCCCACGAGCAGTACTTC | CASSVSFGSRAHEQYF
TRBJ2-5 | TRBV19 | TRBD2 | - | TGTGCCAGTACCCCGGGGGCGGGGGGGCAAGAGACCCAGTACTTC | CASTPGAGGQETQYF
TRBJ1-1 | TRBV5-1 | - | - | TGCGCCAGCAGCATACCGACAGGCAACACTGAAGCTTTCTTT | CASSIPTGNTEAFF
TRBJ1-3 | TRBV7-9 | - | - | TGTGCCAGCAGCTTAGGAGGGAAGTACTCTGGAAACACCATATATTTT | CASSLGGKYSGNTIYF
TRBJ2-7 | TRBV11-2 | - | - | TGTGCCAGCAGCTTAGTCAGGCAGGTCTTATACTTC | CASSLVRQVLYF
TRBJ2-7 | TRBV7-3 | TRBD1 | once | TGTGCCAGCAGCCGGACAGGCGGCTCGGGCGAGCAGTACTTC | CASSRTGGSGEQYF
TRBJ2-1 | TRBV7-2 | - | - | TGTGCCAGCAGCCCAACCGGGACAAAGCCTTACAATGAGCAGTTCTTC | CASSPTGTKPYNEQFF
TRBJ2-7 | TRBV7-9 | - | - | TGTGCCAGCAGCCCCCCCGCGGCAGTGATCACCTACGAGCAGTACTTC | CASSPPAAVITYEQYF
TRBJ2-3 | TRBV6-1 | TRBD2 | - | TGTGCCAGCAGTGCCATCCTAGCGGTAGACCTGGCAGATACGCAGTATTTT | CASSAILAVDLADTQYF
TRBJ2-7 | TRBV20-1 | TRBD1 | - | TGCAGTGCTGAACAGGGGTACGAGCAGTACTTC | CSAEQGYEQYF
TRBJ2-7 | TRBV11-1 | - | - | TGTGCCAGCAGCTCTCTCGGGGGGACATACTACGAGCAGTACTTC | CASSSLGGTYYEQYF